The 32 T cell receptor beta chains below all came from one sample that was sequenced in a study of beta chain features in type 1 diabetes. Every bit of the isolated RNA underwent reverse transcription, so sequencing read expressed TCRB transcripts. Measured with immunoSEQ multiplex PCR; TCRdb has only the in-frame clones, and not every one. In the table there are 50,000 or so clones, less than 55% of which are singletons. Their target antigens are unknown. Overall study findings and caveats: For Type 1 diabetes patients, all four CD4+ subsets carried TCRB CDR3s that were moderately but significantly shorter.

The sample was Tregs from blood. The receptors here all came from a man aged 25-45 years with type 1 diabetes.

This chain links TRBV27 with TRBJ2-3, with TRBD2 matching 7 bases. This CDR3 spans 15 amino acids. V lost 8 bases to trimming and J lost 3 bases; unmatched junction nucleotides: 11. The V gene's germline CDR1 is MNHEY and CDR2 SMNVEV (reference sequence). CDR3 coding DNA: TGTGCCAGCGGGATTCTAGCGGCCGGAACAGATACGCAGTATTTT. It codes for CASGILAAGTDTQYF.

J is TRBJ1-1 and V is TRBV29-1; TRBD1 matches at 9 bases. Germline assignment: CDR1 SQVTM and CDR2 ANQGSEA. The CDR3 has 13 residues. The V segment lost 6 bases and the J segment 11 bases; nucleotides outside the gene matches: 13. The CDR3 spells CSVVPGQGFEAFF. The CDR3 DNA sequence: TGCAGCGTAGTACCGGGACAGGGTTTTGAGGCTTTCTTT.

The chain has TRBV14 and TRBJ2-1; D possibly corresponds to TRBD1 (5 bases). This CDR3 spans 12 amino acids. V lost 0 bases to trimming and J lost 13 bases, with 10 bases between them. Germline V gene sequence: CDR1 SGHDN, CDR2 FVKESK. The DNA of the CDR3 is TGTGCCAGCAGCCAAGAAGGGGTGTCACAGTTCTTC. Its translation is CASSQEGVSQFF.

The chain uses TRBV4-1 and TRBJ1-2; the match to TRBD1 covers 10 bases. CDR3 length: 14 residues. V lost 4 bases, J lost 3 bases, and 2 bases stayed unmatched. Germline CDR1 reads MGHRA; CDR2 reads YSYEKL. CDR3 sequence: CASSPGQGDYGYTF. In DNA, the CDR3 is TGCGCCAGCAGCCCCGGACAGGGGGACTATGGCTACACCTTC.

The chain is built from TRBV6-1 and TRBJ2-1; D is ambiguous. Germline V CDR1 and CDR2: MNHNS, SASEGT. The CDR3 loop spans 13 amino acids. V dropped 0 bases and J dropped 9 bases, with 9 bases sitting between them. CDR3 nucleotides: TGTGCCAGCAGTGAAGCACCCAGAGGTGAGCAGTTCTTC. This translates into CASSEAPRGEQFF.

This clone has a single count. The chain uses TRBV6-6 and TRBJ2-1; no clear D. The CDR3 is made up of 12 amino acids. Looked up from germline, CDR1 is MNHNY and CDR2 is SVGAGI (reference sequence). V gave up 5 bases and J gave up 8 bases, with 10 bases separating them. CDR3 DNA: TGTGCCAGCAGTGTGAGTGTGGATGAGCAGTTCTTC. Translation: CASSVSVDEQFF.

The chain employs TRBV7-2 and TRBJ2-7; 10 positions agree with TRBD2. V lost 4 bases and J lost 2; bases outside the gene matches: 2. In germline, CDR1 is SGHTA, CDR2 FQGNSA. The CDR3 is made up of 14 amino acids. The CDR3 DNA reads as TGTGCCAGCAGCTCTAGCGGGGGCACCTACGAGCAGTACTTC. This sequence encodes CASSSSGGTYEQYF.

The CDR3 DNA follows: TGTGCCAGCAGCTTTCTGGCGGGAGATGCCGGAGAGCAGTACTTC. Translation gives CASSFLAGDAGEQYF. The rearrangement uses TRBV5-4 and TRBJ2-7; TRBD2 matches at 7 bases. The CDR3 is made up of 15 amino acids. Germline values: CDR1 SGHNT, CDR2 YYREEE (reference sequence). The J segment lost 7 bases and the V segment lost 2 bases, leaving 12 bases of the junction unmatched.

The genes are TRBV7-2 and TRBJ2-1; tentative D call: TRBD2 (5 bases). The CDR3 has 15 residues. V lost 3 bases to trimming and J lost 2 bases, with 11 bases between them. Germline loops: CDR1 SGHTA, CDR2 FQGNSA. The DNA of the CDR3 is TGTGCCAGCAGCTTCCGGGATTCGCCCTACAATGAGCAGTTCTTC. This encodes CASSFRDSPYNEQFF.

This clone was seen a handful of times. J is TRBJ2-2 and V is TRBV29-1; D may be TRBD2 (5 bases). Germline assignment: CDR1 SQVTM and CDR2 ANQGSEA. CDR3 length: 14 amino acids. Trimming took 4 bases from V and 7 from J, leaving 16 bases between them. CDR3 protein: CSVGQRREGGELFF. CDR3 sequence (DNA): TGCAGCGTTGGTCAAAGGAGAGAGGGCGGGGAGCTGTTTTTT.

V usage is TRBV9 and J usage is TRBJ2-7; D is ambiguous. The CDR3 contains 14 residues. Germline lookup yields CDR1 SGDLS and CDR2 YYNGEE. The V end lost 2 bases, the J end lost 3 bases, and 12 bases lay between the germline ends. The CDR3 DNA is TGTGCCAGCAGCGTCGACCCGGCGGACTACGAGCAGTACTTC. Amino acid sequence: CASSVDPADYEQYF.

The rearrangement links TRBV28 to TRBJ2-7; perhaps TRBD1 as D (6 bases). The CDR3 runs 15 residues. Germline values: CDR1 MDHEN, CDR2 SYDVKM. V shed 6 bases and J shed 0 bases, with 15 bases lying between them. Here the CDR3 DNA reads TGTGCCAGCAGATCAGGGGCTCCTAACTCCTACGAGCAGTACTTC. Its protein product is CASRSGAPNSYEQYF.

This clone was seen only once. The rearrangement joins TRBV7-3 to TRBJ2-1, with a weak D call TRBD2 (7 bases). V was cut by 3 bases and J by 7 bases, with 10 bases left in between. There are 13 residues in the CDR3. The germline CDR1 and CDR2 sequences are SGHTA and FQGTGA. The CDR3 sequence: CASSFRGANEQFF. In DNA, the CDR3 is TGTGCCAGCAGCTTTCGGGGGGCGAATGAGCAGTTCTTC.

The gene calls are TRBV19 and TRBJ2-1; D gene unclear. V was trimmed by 5 bases and J by 0 bases, leaving 11 bases between them. Germline loops: CDR1 LNHDA, CDR2 SQIVND (reference sequence). This CDR3 contains 15 residues. As DNA, the CDR3 is TGTGCCAGTAGTTTAGCCGAGAGCTCCTACAATGAGCAGTTCTTC. Translation gives CASSLAESSYNEQFF.

This clone appeared a few times. The chain's CDR3 is CASSFGGRAYNEQFF. CDR3 nucleotides: TGTGCCAGCAGTTTCGGCGGGAGGGCCTACAATGAGCAGTTCTTC. The chain carries TRBV13 and TRBJ2-1, with TRBD2 identical over 9 bases. Germline V CDR1 and CDR2: PRHDT, FYEKMQ (reference sequence). The CDR3 contains 15 residues. V gave up 6 bases and J gave up 2 bases; unmatched junction bases: 5.

J is TRBJ2-7 and V is TRBV7-8, with TRBD1 matching over 8 bases. V lost 2 bases, J lost 5 bases, and 14 bases stayed unmatched. CDR1 is SGHVS, CDR2 FQNEAQ, per germline. CDR3 length: 17 amino acids. This CDR3 reads CASSLRSAGQGANEQYF. The CDR3 DNA reads TGTGCCAGCAGCTTAAGGTCGGCGGGGCAGGGGGCTAACGAGCAGTACTTC.

The chain is built from TRBV5-1 and TRBJ2-1, with 7 bases lining up with TRBD1. The CDR3 covers 15 residues. Germline-derived CDR1 and CDR2 are SGHRS and YFSETQ. V gave up 0 bases and J gave up 7 bases; unmatched junction bases: 7. CDR3 amino acids: CASSLGVSQGNEQFF. CDR3 DNA: TGCGCCAGCAGCTTGGGGGTCTCACAGGGGAATGAGCAGTTCTTC.

This chain uses TRBV9 with TRBJ2-7, with 8 bases fitting TRBD2. Germline V lookup: CDR1 SGDLS, CDR2 YYNGEE. V dropped 0 bases and J dropped 2; count of bases not matched to a gene: 7. The CDR3 loop spans 16 amino acids. CDR3 protein: CASSVAGSGVAYEQYF. For the CDR3, the DNA is TGTGCCAGCAGCGTAGCCGGTAGCGGGGTGGCCTACGAGCAGTACTTC.

CDR3 sequence (DNA): TGTGCCAGTAGTATGCGGGAACTAGCGGGAGGCCTCACAGATACGCAGTATTTT. Translation: CASSMRELAGGLTDTQYF. V is TRBV19 and J is TRBJ2-3, with 12 bases identical to TRBD2. This CDR3 is 18 amino acids long. The germline gives CDR1 LNHDA, CDR2 SQIVND (reference sequence). Trimming took 3 bases from V and 2 from J; bases not matched to a gene: 9. Supplemented by reference TRBV19 and TRBJ2-3, the full variable domain reads DGGITQSPKYLFRKEGQNVTLSCEQNLNHDAMYWYRQDPGQGLRLIYYSQIVNDFQKGDIAEGYSVSREKKESFPLTVTSAQKNPTAFYLCASSMRELAGGLTDTQYFGPGTRLTVL.

V gene TRBV19 combines with J gene TRBJ1-1; the match to TRBD1 covers 8 bases. The CDR3 runs to 14 residues. The germline V gene has CDR1 LNHDA and CDR2 SQIVND (reference sequence). Trimming at V came to 5 bases and at J to 6 bases, leaving 8 bases not matched to a gene. CDR3 nucleotides: TGTGCCAGTAGTTCAGGACAGGGTAGCGCTGAAGCTTTCTTT. It encodes CASSSGQGSAEAFF.

The V and J genes are TRBV7-3 and TRBJ2-1; maybe TRBD2 (5 bases). V was clipped by 5 bases and J by 8 bases, with 16 bases between them. The CDR3 runs 14 residues. The germline CDR1 and CDR2 sequences are SGHTA and FQGTGA. CDR3 sequence (DNA): TGTGCCAGCAGCCCTTACGGGGAAGGCGATGAGCAGTTCTTC. Protein sequence: CASSPYGEGDEQFF.

This chain joins TRBV7-2 and TRBJ2-7; 7 bases align to TRBD1. The CDR3 sequence is 15 residues long. Germline CDR1 and CDR2: SGHTA and FQGNSA. V shed 4 bases, J shed 1 base, and the junction held 7 bases outside the gene matches. The CDR3 sequence: CASSSPGQRSYEQYF. In DNA form, the CDR3 reads TGTGCCAGCAGCTCCCCGGGACAGCGATCCTACGAGCAGTACTTC.

The chain employs TRBV30 and TRBJ2-7, with D uncertain. Trimming took 3 bases from V and 0 from J, leaving 3 bases between them. Germline CDR1 is GTSNPN and CDR2 is SVGIG (reference sequence). The CDR3 has 11 residues. The CDR3 DNA reads as TGTGCCTGGAGCGGCTCCTACGAGCAGTACTTC. Translating gives CAWSGSYEQYF.

This chain connects TRBV7-3 to TRBJ2-1; 7 nucleotides agree with TRBD1. The length of the CDR3 is 14 residues. Germline V lookup: CDR1 SGHTA, CDR2 FQGTGA. The trim removed 5 bases at V and 8 bases at J, leaving 9 bases unmatched. This CDR3 reads CASSERQGAYEQFF. In DNA form, the CDR3 reads TGTGCCAGCAGCGAAAGACAGGGTGCTTATGAGCAGTTCTTC.

V usage is TRBV5-1 and J usage is TRBJ2-2; perhaps TRBD2 as D (5 bases). CDR3 length: 17 residues. Germline V gene sequence: CDR1 SGHRS, CDR2 YFSETQ. V lost 3 bases to trimming and J lost 4 bases, with 19 bases between them. The CDR3 nucleotides are TGCGCCAGCAGCTATTCACCTCCGTCCGAGGGCACCGGGGAGCTGTTTTTT. It yields the protein CASSYSPPSEGTGELFF.

The chain couples TRBV19 to TRBJ2-5; 9 bases match TRBD2. This CDR3 is 15 amino acids long. The trim removed 6 bases at V and 3 bases at J, leaving 8 bases unmatched. CDR1 and CDR2 from the germline V gene are LNHDA and SQIVND (reference sequence). DNA of the CDR3: TGTGCCAGTAGGTCGGCGGGGGGGATTAAAGAGACCCAGTACTTC. As protein: CASRSAGGIKETQYF.

The rearrangement uses TRBV2 and TRBJ2-7, with 9 nucleotides matching TRBD2. The CDR3 is 14 amino acids. V lost 0 bases to trimming and J lost 7 bases; unmatched junction nucleotides: 4. Germline V gives CDR1 SNHLY, CDR2 FYNNEI. As DNA, the CDR3 is TGTGCCAGCAGTGAAGCGTCTAGCGGGAAGGAGCAGTACTTC. Amino acids: CASSEASSGKEQYF.

The genes are TRBV5-4 and TRBJ1-2; D call uncertain. Looked up from germline, CDR1 is SGHNT and CDR2 is YYREEE (reference sequence). V was pared by 0 bases and J by 4 bases, with 7 bases between. The CDR3 covers 13 residues. DNA for the CDR3: TGTGCCAGCAGCTTGGACAGATTCTATGGCTACACCTTC. Encoded protein: CASSLDRFYGYTF.

This clone came up a few times. This chain uses TRBV18 with TRBJ2-7; no firm D call. The CDR3 runs to 13 residues. The germline V and J ends were trimmed by 6 bases and 0 bases, with 9 bases remaining between them. CDR1 and CDR2 from the germline V gene are KGHSH and LQKENI. The CDR3 DNA sequence: TGTGCCAGCTCTCCAGACAACTCCTACGAGCAGTACTTC. Encoded protein: CASSPDNSYEQYF.

This chain links TRBV5-1 with TRBJ2-5; 9 nucleotides line up with TRBD1. The DNA end is a closer match to TRBJ2-7, so the J assignment may be wrong. Germline CDR1 is SGHRS and CDR2 is YFSETQ. The CDR3 sequence is 14 residues long. For the CDR3, the DNA is TGCGCCAGCAGCACCGGGACAGGGATCTACGAGCAGTACTTC. It yields the protein CASSTGTGIYEQYF.

The genes are TRBV29-1 and TRBJ2-5; D is perhaps TRBD2 (6 bases). Looked up from germline, CDR1 is SQVTM and CDR2 is ANQGSEA. The CDR3 is 12 amino acids. Trimming shortened V by 7 bases and J by 5 bases, and 14 bases separated the two germline ends. CDR3 residues: CSAVGAGETQYF. The CDR3 region has the DNA TGCAGCGCCGTCGGGGCGGGGGAGACCCAGTACTTC.

A few counts support this clone. The chain is built from TRBV11-2 and TRBJ1-1, with a possible D match to TRBD1 (5 bases). The V end lost 0 bases, the J end lost 1 base, and 9 bases lay between the germline ends. The length of the CDR3 is 15 residues. The V gene's germline CDR1 is SGHAT and CDR2 FQNNGV. This CDR3 reads CASSLDRGGNTEAFF. CDR3 in DNA: TGTGCCAGCAGCTTAGATCGGGGGGGGAACACTGAAGCTTTCTTT.